This TCR beta chain is drawn from a study of T cells in Graves' hyperthyroidism and ophthalmopathy. Findings and caveats of the study: Ophthalmopathy was identified by the model a median approximately 6.9 months ahead of onset. The blood repertoire included most of the expanded thyroid clonotypes above 0.001.

At least ten counts were recorded for this clonotype. Antigen unknown. The investigators amplified TCR beta CDR3 regions from RNA transcripts. The HTBI set primed first-round TCR CDR3 RT-PCR. TCRdb recomputed calls from the multiplex PCR reads with MiXCR, one row per CDR3 protein. This sample has 650,000 to 700,000 distinct CDR3 sequences, with approximately 15% found just once. The CDR3 contains 15 residues. The germline gives CDR1 MDHEN, CDR2 SYDVKM. V gave up 7 bases and J gave up 3 bases; unmatched junction bases: 7. Uncontrolled infection, other autoimmune disease, pregnancy and lactation each barred patients from inclusion. The authors took PBMCs from 10 ml fresh peripheral blood.

This chain links TRBV28 with TRBJ2-7; 12 bases line up with TRBD2. This receptor was identified in a man aged 45-65 years with Graves' hyperthyroidism. Sequenced input: blood. Here the CDR3 reads CASNTGLAGIYEQYF. The CDR3, as DNA: TGTGCCAGCAATACTGGACTAGCGGGAATCTACGAGCAGTACTTC. The full variable domain, rest sourced from reference TRBV28 and TRBJ2-7, is DVKVTQSSRYLVKRTGEKVFLECVQDMDHENMFWYRQDPGLGLRLIYFSYDVKMKEKGDIPEGYSVSREKKERFSLILESASTNQTSMYLCASNTGLAGIYEQYFGPGTRLTVT.